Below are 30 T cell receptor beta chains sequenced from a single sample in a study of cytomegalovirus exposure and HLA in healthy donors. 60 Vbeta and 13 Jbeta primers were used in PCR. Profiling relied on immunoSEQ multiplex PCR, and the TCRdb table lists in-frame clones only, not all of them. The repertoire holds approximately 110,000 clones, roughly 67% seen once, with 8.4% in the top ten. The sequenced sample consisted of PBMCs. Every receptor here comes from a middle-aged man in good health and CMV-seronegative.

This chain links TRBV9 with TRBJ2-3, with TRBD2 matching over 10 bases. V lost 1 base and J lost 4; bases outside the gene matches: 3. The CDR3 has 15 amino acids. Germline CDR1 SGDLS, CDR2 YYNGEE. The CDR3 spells CASSVLAGDPDTQYF. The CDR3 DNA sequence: TGTGCCAGCAGCGTACTAGCGGGGGACCCAGATACGCAGTATTTT.

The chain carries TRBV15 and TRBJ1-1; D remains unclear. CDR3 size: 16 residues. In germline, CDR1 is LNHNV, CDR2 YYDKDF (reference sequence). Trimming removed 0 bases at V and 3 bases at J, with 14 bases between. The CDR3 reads CATSRDNPPRDTEAFF. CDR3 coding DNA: TGTGCCACCAGCAGAGATAACCCTCCGAGGGACACTGAAGCTTTCTTT.

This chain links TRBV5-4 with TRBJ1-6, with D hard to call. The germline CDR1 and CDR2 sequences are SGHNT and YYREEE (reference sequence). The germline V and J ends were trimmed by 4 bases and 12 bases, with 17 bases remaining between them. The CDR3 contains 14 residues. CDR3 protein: CASSQSQREIPLHF. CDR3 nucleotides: TGTGCCAGCAGCCAAAGCCAGAGGGAAATACCCCTCCACTTT.

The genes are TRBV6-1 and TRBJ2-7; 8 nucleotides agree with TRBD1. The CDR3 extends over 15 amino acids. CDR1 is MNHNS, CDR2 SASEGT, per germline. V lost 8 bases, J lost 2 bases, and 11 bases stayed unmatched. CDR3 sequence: CASLRGQGGPYEQYF. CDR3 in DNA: TGTGCCAGCCTCCGAGGACAGGGCGGACCCTACGAGCAGTACTTC.

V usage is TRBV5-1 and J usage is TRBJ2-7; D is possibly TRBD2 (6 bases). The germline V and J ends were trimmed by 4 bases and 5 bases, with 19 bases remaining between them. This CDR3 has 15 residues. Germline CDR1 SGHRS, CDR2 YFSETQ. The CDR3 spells CASSEAGPGADEQYF. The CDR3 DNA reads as TGCGCCAGCAGCGAGGCGGGGCCGGGCGCCGACGAGCAGTACTTC.

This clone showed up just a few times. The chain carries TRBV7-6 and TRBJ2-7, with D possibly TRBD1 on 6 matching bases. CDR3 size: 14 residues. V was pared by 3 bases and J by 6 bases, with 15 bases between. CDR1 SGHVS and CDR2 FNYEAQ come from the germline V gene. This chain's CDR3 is CASSLGAGTSEQYF. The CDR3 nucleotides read TGTGCCAGCAGCTTGGGGGCAGGCACTAGCGAGCAGTACTTC.

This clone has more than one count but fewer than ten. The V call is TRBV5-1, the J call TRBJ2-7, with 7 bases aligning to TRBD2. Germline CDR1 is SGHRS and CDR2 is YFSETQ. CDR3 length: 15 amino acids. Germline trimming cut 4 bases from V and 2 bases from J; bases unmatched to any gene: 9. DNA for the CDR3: TGCGCCAGCAGCGTCACCGGGACTAACGCCTACGAGCAGTACTTC. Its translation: CASSVTGTNAYEQYF.

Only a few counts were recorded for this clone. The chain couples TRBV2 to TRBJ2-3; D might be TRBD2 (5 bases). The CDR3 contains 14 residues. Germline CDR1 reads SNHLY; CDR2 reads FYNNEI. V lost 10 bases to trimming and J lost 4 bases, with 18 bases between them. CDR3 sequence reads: CATYGVLGSDTQYF. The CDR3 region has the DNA TGTGCCACCTACGGGGTGTTAGGCTCAGATACGCAGTATTTT.

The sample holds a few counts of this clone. CDR3 amino acids: CASSLSVGGTDTQYF. CDR3 coding DNA: TGTGCCAGCAGCTTAAGCGTTGGCGGCACAGATACGCAGTATTTT. The gene calls are TRBV5-4 and TRBJ2-3; D call uncertain. The germline CDR1 and CDR2 sequences are SGHNT and YYREEE (reference sequence). Deletions cut 2 bases from V and 1 base from J, with 11 bases between. The CDR3 runs 15 residues.

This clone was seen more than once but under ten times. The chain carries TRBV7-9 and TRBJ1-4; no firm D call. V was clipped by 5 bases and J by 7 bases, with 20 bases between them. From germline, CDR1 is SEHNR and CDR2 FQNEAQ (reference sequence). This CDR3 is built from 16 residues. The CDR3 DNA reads TGTGCCAGCAGCCAGCCGTCGGGCCCTCGGGGTGAAAAACTGTTTTTT. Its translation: CASSQPSGPRGEKLFF.

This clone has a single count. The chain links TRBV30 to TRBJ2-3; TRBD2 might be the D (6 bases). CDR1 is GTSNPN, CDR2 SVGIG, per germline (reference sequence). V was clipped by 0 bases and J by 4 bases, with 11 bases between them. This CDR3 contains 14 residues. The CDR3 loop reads CAWSVLARSDTQYF. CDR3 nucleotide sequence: TGTGCCTGGAGTGTACTAGCAAGGTCAGATACGCAGTATTTT.

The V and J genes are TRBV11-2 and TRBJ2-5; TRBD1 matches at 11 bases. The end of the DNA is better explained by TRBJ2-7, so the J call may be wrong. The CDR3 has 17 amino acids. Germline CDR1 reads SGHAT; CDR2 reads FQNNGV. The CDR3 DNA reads TGTGCCAGCAGCTTAAGGGGGGGGACAGGGGGATCCTACGAGCAGTACTTC. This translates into CASSLRGGTGGSYEQYF.

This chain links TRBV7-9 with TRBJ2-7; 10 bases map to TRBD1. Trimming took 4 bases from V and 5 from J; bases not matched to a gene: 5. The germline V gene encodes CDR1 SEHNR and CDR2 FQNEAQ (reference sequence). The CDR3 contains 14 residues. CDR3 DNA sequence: TGTGCCAGCAGCTACTTGACAGGGGGCAACGAGCAGTACTTC. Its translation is CASSYLTGGNEQYF. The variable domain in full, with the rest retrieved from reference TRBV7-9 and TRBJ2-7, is DTGVSQNPRHKITKRGQNVTFRCDPISEHNRLYWYRQTLGQGPEFLTYFQNEAQLEKSRLLSDRFSAERPKGSFSTLEIQRTEQGDSAMYLCASSYLTGGNEQYFGPGTRLTVT.

The CDR3 is CASRGYDRGARYGYTF. In nucleotides, the CDR3 is TGTGCCAGCAGGGGATATGACAGGGGCGCTCGGTATGGCTACACCTTC. The chain couples TRBV27 to TRBJ1-2, with 8 positions matching TRBD1. Germline V gene data show CDR1 as MNHEY and CDR2 as SMNVEV (reference sequence). With V trimmed by 6 bases and J by 5 bases, 14 bases remained unmatched. The CDR3 has 16 amino acids.

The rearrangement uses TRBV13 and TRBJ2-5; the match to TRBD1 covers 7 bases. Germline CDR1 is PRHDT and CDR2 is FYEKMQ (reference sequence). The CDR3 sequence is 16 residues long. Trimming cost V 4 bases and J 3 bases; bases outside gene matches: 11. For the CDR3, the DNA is TGTGCCAGCAGCTCTCAAATGACAGGGTTCGAAGAGACCCAGTACTTC. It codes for CASSSQMTGFEETQYF.

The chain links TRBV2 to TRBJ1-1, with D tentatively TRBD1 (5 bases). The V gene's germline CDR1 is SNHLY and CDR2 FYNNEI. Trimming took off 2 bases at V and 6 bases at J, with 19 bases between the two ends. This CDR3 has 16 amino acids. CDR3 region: CASSERGLSSLAEAFF. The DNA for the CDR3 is TGTGCCAGCAGTGAAAGGGGCCTATCCTCCCTCGCTGAAGCTTTCTTT.

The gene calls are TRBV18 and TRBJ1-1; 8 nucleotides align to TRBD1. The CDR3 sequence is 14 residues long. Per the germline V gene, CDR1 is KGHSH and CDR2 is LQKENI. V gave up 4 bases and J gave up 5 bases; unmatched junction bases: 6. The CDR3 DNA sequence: TGTGCCAGCTCACGCGACAGGGGAAGAACTGAAGCTTTCTTT. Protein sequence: CASSRDRGRTEAFF.

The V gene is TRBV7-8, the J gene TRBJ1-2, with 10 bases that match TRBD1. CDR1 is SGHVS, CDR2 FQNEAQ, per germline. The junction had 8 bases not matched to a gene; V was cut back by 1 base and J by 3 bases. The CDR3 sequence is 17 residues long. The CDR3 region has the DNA TGTGCCAGCAGCTTAGTGGGGACAGGGGTTAATGACTATGGCTACACCTTC. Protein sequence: CASSLVGTGVNDYGYTF.

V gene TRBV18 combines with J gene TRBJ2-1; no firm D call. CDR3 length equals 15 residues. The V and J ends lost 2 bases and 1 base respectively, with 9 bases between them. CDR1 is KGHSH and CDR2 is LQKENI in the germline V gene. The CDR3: CASSPTAVSYNEQFF. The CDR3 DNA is TGTGCCAGCTCACCAACGGCGGTATCCTACAATGAGCAGTTCTTC.

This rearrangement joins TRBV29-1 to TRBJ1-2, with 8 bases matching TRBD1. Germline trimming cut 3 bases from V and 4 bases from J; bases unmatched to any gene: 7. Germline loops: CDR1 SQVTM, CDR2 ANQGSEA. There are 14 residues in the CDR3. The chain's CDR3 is CSVDIRDRSYGYTF. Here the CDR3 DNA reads TGCAGCGTTGACATCCGGGACAGGAGCTATGGCTACACCTTC.

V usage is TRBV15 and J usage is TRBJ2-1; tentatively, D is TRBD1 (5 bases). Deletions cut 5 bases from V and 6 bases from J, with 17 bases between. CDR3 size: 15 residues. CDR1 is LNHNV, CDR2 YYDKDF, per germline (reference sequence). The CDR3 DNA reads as TGTGCCACCAGCTACCTAACAGGACCCAGCAATGAGCAGTTCTTC. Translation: CATSYLTGPSNEQFF.

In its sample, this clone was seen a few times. The CDR3 loop is CASGNWRESNEQFF. In nucleotides, the CDR3 is TGCGCCAGCGGGAATTGGAGGGAATCCAATGAGCAGTTCTTC. V is TRBV4-3 and J is TRBJ2-1; possibly TRBD2 for D (6 bases). V was shortened by 8 bases and J by 6 bases, with 17 bases between the two germline ends. Germline CDR1 is LGHNA and CDR2 is YSLEER. The CDR3 runs 14 residues.

The CDR3 nucleotides read TGTGCCAGCAGCTTCCTAAGGCAGGGAGGAGAGACCCAGTACTTC. This gives the protein CASSFLRQGGETQYF. The chain joins TRBV5-8 to TRBJ2-5, with TRBD2 as a possible D gene (6 bases). Germline values: CDR1 SGHTS, CDR2 YDEGEE. Trimming shortened V by 2 bases and J by 4 bases, and 15 bases separated the two germline ends. The CDR3 loop spans 15 amino acids.

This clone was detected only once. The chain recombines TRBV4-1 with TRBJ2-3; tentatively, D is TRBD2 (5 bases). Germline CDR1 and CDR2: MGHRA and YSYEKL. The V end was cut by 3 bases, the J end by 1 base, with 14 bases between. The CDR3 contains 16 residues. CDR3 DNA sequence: TGCGCCAGCAGCCATAACCTGGGGAGCCGCACAGATACGCAGTATTTT. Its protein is CASSHNLGSRTDTQYF.

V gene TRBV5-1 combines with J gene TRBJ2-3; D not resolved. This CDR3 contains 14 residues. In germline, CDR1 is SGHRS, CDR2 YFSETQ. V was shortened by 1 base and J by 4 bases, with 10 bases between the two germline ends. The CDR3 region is CASSLYPIPDTQYF. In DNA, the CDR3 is TGCGCCAGCAGCTTGTATCCTATCCCAGATACGCAGTATTTT.

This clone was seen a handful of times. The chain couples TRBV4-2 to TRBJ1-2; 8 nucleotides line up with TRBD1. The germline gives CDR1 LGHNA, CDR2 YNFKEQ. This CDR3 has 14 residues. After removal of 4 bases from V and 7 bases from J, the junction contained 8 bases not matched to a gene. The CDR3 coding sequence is TGTGCCAGCAGCCCCGGACAGGGAACCTCTGGCTACACCTTC. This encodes CASSPGQGTSGYTF.

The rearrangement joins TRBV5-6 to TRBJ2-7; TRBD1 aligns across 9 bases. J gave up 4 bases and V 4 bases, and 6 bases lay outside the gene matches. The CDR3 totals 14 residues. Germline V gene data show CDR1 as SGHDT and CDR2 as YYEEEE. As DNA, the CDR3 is TGTGCCAGCAGCCGAGGGACAGGGCGGTACGAGCAGTACTTC. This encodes CASSRGTGRYEQYF.

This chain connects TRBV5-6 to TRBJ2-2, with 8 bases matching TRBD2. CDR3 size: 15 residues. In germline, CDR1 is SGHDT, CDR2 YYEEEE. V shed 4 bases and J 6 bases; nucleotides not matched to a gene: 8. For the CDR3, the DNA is TGTGCCAGCAGCCTAGGCGGGGGGCCCTCCGGGGAGCTGTTTTTT. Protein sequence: CASSLGGGPSGELFF.

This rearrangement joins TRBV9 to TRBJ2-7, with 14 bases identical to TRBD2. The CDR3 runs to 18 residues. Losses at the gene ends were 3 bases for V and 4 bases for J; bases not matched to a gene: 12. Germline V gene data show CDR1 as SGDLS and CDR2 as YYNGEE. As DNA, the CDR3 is TGTGCCAGCAGCGAGGGGACTAGCGGGGGTCGTCCGGGGTACGAGCAGTACTTC. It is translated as CASSEGTSGGRPGYEQYF.

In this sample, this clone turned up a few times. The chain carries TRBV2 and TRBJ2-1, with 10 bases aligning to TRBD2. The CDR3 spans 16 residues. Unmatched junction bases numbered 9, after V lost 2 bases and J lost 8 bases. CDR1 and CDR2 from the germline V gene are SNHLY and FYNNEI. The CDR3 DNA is TGTGCCAGCAGTGAAAGCGGGGGGGCCTTAGGTGATGAGCAGTTCTTC. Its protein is CASSESGGALGDEQFF.